This T cell receptor beta chain comes out of a study of blood T cell repertoires in COVID-19. As for the study in general: The United States, Italy and Spain provided the acute and convalescent COVID-19 samples.

Per the study methods: Amplified reference gene primers provided the basis for estimating nucleated cell counts. Produced via immunoSEQ multiplex PCR; TCRdb's table is partial and in-frame only. V and J calls and clone size follow that table, whereas D and trimming were derived from the DNA. Altogether about 220,000 clones are present, 65% to 90% being singletons, with the ten largest covering 4% to 5%. Germline CDR1 reads KGHDR; CDR2 reads SFDVKD. The CDR3 length is 12 residues. The V and J ends lost 9 bases and 8 bases respectively, with 15 bases between them. The sample comprised peripheral blood. V gene TRBV24-1 combines with J gene TRBJ1-2; D is unclear. The sequence came from a woman aged 70-85 years with acute or convalescent COVID-19. The CDR3 reads CATFTALRGYTF. CDR3 nucleotide sequence: TGTGCCACCTTTACTGCTCTTCGGGGCTACACCTTC.